One sample yielded the 2 T cell receptor beta chains listed below, sequenced in a study of blood T cell repertoires in COVID-19. Assay: immunoSEQ multiplex PCR; the TCRdb copy retains only in-frame clones and omits some. The repertoire holds 75,000 or so clones, around 84% seen once, with 3.5% in the top ten. Sequencing was performed on peripheral blood. These receptors all come from a man aged 50-60 years with acute or convalescent COVID-19.

This clone appeared once. J is TRBJ1-4 and V is TRBV4-1, with D tentatively TRBD1 (6 bases). The CDR3 runs to 15 residues. Trimming left V 1 base short and J 3 bases short, with 9 bases between. Germline values: CDR1 MGHRA, CDR2 YSYEKL. The CDR3 DNA reads as TGCGCCAGCAGCCAAGCTTGGACAGCTAATGAAAAACTGTTTTTT. The encoded protein is CASSQAWTANEKLFF.

This clone has only one observation. The rearrangement uses TRBV7-2 and TRBJ2-1; 9 bases line up with TRBD1. CDR1 and CDR2 (germline): SGHTA, FQGNSA. The CDR3 length is 14 residues. The J segment lost 10 bases and the V segment lost 5 bases, leaving 9 bases of the junction unmatched. The CDR3 protein is CASSVGQGLREQFF. The CDR3 DNA follows: TGTGCCAGCAGCGTGGGACAGGGTTTGCGAGAGCAGTTCTTC.